This is a list of T cell receptor beta chains from one sample in a study of blood T cell repertoires in COVID-19. Generated by immunoSEQ multiplex PCR, the TCRdb table keeps only in-frame clones and is missing some. The sample holds fewer than 350,000 clones, approximately 91% seen once. Sequenced: PBMCs or T cells enriched from blood (not recorded which). The receptor source for this set is a woman in her twenties or thirties who had recovered from COVID-19. Each CDR3 is given with its conserved first and last residue. The D gene is left open where the match is weak. For some rows the clone size is stated as once, few or many, or as a class when expanded; others skip it.

cdr3_nt cdr3_aa v_call d_call clone_size j_call
TGTGCCAGCGATCGAGGGGGGGCCCCGCTCTATGGCTACACCTTC CASDRGGAPLYGYTF TRBV6-5 . . TRBJ1-2
TGTGCCAGCAGCCCAAGTGGGGGGATCGGCTACACCTTC CASSPSGGIGYTF TRBV28 . . TRBJ1-2
TGCGCCAGCAGCTTGAGGTCAGGGATTGATAGCACAGATACGCAGTATTTT CASSLRSGIDSTDTQYF TRBV5-1 . . TRBJ2-3
TGTGCCAGCAGCACGGTATTCACAGATACGCAGTATTTT CASSTVFTDTQYF TRBV7-3 . . TRBJ2-3
TGTGCCATCCGCCACGGGACAGGAATCAGCACAGATACGCAGTATTTT CAIRHGTGISTDTQYF TRBV2 TRBD1 . TRBJ2-3
TGTGCCAGCAGCTTACGGTCGTTGCTAGAGACCCAGTACTTC CASSLRSLLETQYF TRBV7-2 . . TRBJ2-5
TGTGCCAGCAGCGATATAGCGGGAGTTTACGGGACCCAGTACTTC CASSDIAGVYGTQYF TRBV7-9 TRBD2 . TRBJ2-5
TGTGCCAGCAGCTCCCGGGACAGTTTAGAAGAGACGGCCCAGTACTTC CASSSRDSLEETAQYF TRBV7-8 TRBD1 . TRBJ2-5
TGCGCCAGCAGCCAACAACCAGGGACTGAAGCTTTCTTT CASSQQPGTEAFF TRBV5-1 . few TRBJ1-1
TGTGCCAGCAGTTTGCGTCCGTACAATGAGCAGTTCTTC CASSLRPYNEQFF TRBV12-3/TRBV12-4 . . TRBJ2-1
TGCGCCAGCAGCCAAGTACAGGGGACTGGAAACACCATATATTTT CASSQVQGTGNTIYF TRBV4-3 TRBD1 . TRBJ1-3
TGCAGCGTTGACAGGGTAATGAACACTGAAGCTTTCTTT CSVDRVMNTEAFF TRBV29-1 . once TRBJ1-1
TGTGCCAGCAGTTTACTACACAGGGGTTGGAACACTGAAGCTTTCTTT CASSLLHRGWNTEAFF TRBV28 TRBD1 once TRBJ1-1
TGTGCCAGCAGTTACTTTTCAGCGAATAATTCACCCCTCCACTTT CASSYFSANNSPLHF TRBV6-5 . . TRBJ1-6
TGTGCCAGCAGCCGGGGGACTAAAGGGTCCTACGAGCAGTACTTC CASSRGTKGSYEQYF TRBV6-5 TRBD2 . TRBJ2-7
TGTGCCTGGAGTGTAGAGGACAGGGAGGGGCCGGGGGTACTCAGGGCTGAAGCTTTCTTT CAWSVEDREGPGVLRAEAFF TRBV30 TRBD1 once TRBJ1-1
TGTGCCAGCAGTGCCCACGGCAGGGGGCAGGACGAGCAGTACTTC CASSAHGRGQDEQYF TRBV28 TRBD1 . TRBJ2-7
TGTGCCAGCAGTCAAACCCTACAGGGGGGTGGCTACACCTTC CASSQTLQGGGYTF TRBV28 TRBD1 . TRBJ1-2
TGCGCCAGCAGCTTGGCAGATGGCCTGACCTACGAGCAGTACTTC CASSLADGLTYEQYF TRBV5-1 . . TRBJ2-7
TGTGCCAGCAGCAAAGGTTTGAGAAACGGGGGGGAGAGCAATCAGCCCCAGCATTTT CASSKGLRNGGESNQPQHF TRBV21-1 . . TRBJ1-5
TGTGCCAGCAGTTTAAGGGACTTCTTAGATACGCAGTATTTT CASSLRDFLDTQYF TRBV27 . . TRBJ2-3
TGTGCCAGCAGTTTAGTCGGGGGGGCAACTGAAGCTTTCTTT CASSLVGGATEAFF TRBV27 . . TRBJ1-1
TGTGCCAGCGGCCCGCGGGAAATACAGGGGGCCTATAGCAATCAGCCCCAGCATTTT CASGPREIQGAYSNQPQHF TRBV21-1 . . TRBJ1-5
TGTGCCAGCAGTTTATTAGGGGAAGAAGAGACCCAGTACTTC CASSLLGEEETQYF TRBV28 . once TRBJ2-5
TGTGCCATCAGTGGGACTAGCCATGAGCAGTTCTTC CAISGTSHEQFF TRBV10-3 TRBD2 few TRBJ2-1
TGTGCCAGCAGCCCCCCGGGGCGGGGGCTCTATGGCTACACCTTC CASSPPGRGLYGYTF TRBV14 . . TRBJ1-2
TGCGCCAGCAGTGATCGGGAGAATCAGCCCCAGCATTTT CASSDRENQPQHF TRBV10-2 . once TRBJ1-5
TGTGCCAGCAGTTTAGGGGCTAGCGGGGGACTCTCAGATACGCAGTATTTT CASSLGASGGLSDTQYF TRBV28 TRBD2 . TRBJ2-3
TGTGCCAGCTCACCAAAAACAGGGGGGGGAGAAAAACTGTTTTTT CASSPKTGGGEKLFF TRBV18 TRBD1 once TRBJ1-4
TGTGCCAGCAGTAGGGACAGGGGAAAAGATTTCTTT CASSRDRGKDFF TRBV28 TRBD1 . TRBJ1-1
TGTGCCAGCAGCCGACAGGGGGACTTCTACGAGCAGTACTTC CASSRQGDFYEQYF TRBV11-3 TRBD1 . TRBJ2-7
TGTGCCAGCAGTGACTCAACTAGTGCCCCCACCGAGCAGTTCTTC CASSDSTSAPTEQFF TRBV6-4 . . TRBJ2-1
TGTGCCAGCAGCGTGACAGGGGACAAGGGCATTCAGTACTTC CASSVTGDKGIQYF TRBV13 TRBD1 . TRBJ2-4
TGCAGTGCCGACAGGATTCAGCCCCAGCATTTT CSADRIQPQHF TRBV20-1 . . TRBJ1-5
TGTGCCAGCAGCCCGCCGGCTGGGGCCTACACCTTC CASSPPAGAYTF TRBV5-6 . . TRBJ1-2
TGTGCCAGCAGTTTAGATCGGACAGGTCGCTACACCTTC CASSLDRTGRYTF TRBV12-3/TRBV12-4 TRBD1 . TRBJ1-2
TGTGCCAGCAGCTTAGGATTGGCTAGCGGGAGAAACATTCAGTACTTC CASSLGLASGRNIQYF TRBV7-2 TRBD2 . TRBJ2-4
TGTGCCAGCAGTTGGGGGACTACCTCCTACAATGAGCAGTTCTTC CASSWGTTSYNEQFF TRBV11-2 TRBD2 once TRBJ2-1
TGTGCCAGTAGTATAGATGCTTATCCGGGTTACCATCAGCCCCAGCATTTT CASSIDAYPGYHQPQHF TRBV19 . . TRBJ1-5
TGTGCCAGCACCGAACAGGGGACTGGCGAGCAGTACTTC CASTEQGTGEQYF TRBV7-2 . . TRBJ2-7
TGTGCCAGCAGCTTCGGTGTGAGAGGGACTGAAGCTTTCTTT CASSFGVRGTEAFF TRBV5-6 . . TRBJ1-1
TGTGCCAGCAGAGACGGGACTAGCGCCGCAGATACGCAGTATTTT CASRDGTSAADTQYF TRBV9 TRBD2 . TRBJ2-3
TGTGCCACCAGGGCGGAAAGGGGAAACGGAATTTGGAACACTGAAGCTTTCTTT CATRAERGNGIWNTEAFF TRBV28 . . TRBJ1-1
TGTGCCAGCAGGAGTTACGCTGGAAACACCATATATTTT CASRSYAGNTIYF TRBV12-3/TRBV12-4 . . TRBJ1-3
TGTGCCAGCAGTTCATACGGACAGGGGGGGACTGGCTACACCTTC CASSSYGQGGTGYTF TRBV27 TRBD1 . TRBJ1-2
TGCGCCAGCAGCCAAGATGGGCCAGCTTTCTTT CASSQDGPAFF TRBV4-1 . . TRBJ1-1
TGTGCCAGCAGCCCCCTAGGAGCCTACAATGAGCAGTTCTTC CASSPLGAYNEQFF TRBV6-5 . . TRBJ2-1
TGTGCCAGCAGCCAAGATCCGGCGGGAGGGCCAACAGATACGCAGTATTTT CASSQDPAGGPTDTQYF TRBV3-1/TRBV3-2 TRBD2 once TRBJ2-3
TGTGCCAGCAGCTTAGAGTGGGGCCCCAACTATGGCTACACCTTC CASSLEWGPNYGYTF TRBV7-9 . . TRBJ1-2
TGTGCCTGGGGACAGACAGGGCCCTACGAGCAGTACTTC CAWGQTGPYEQYF TRBV30 TRBD1 . TRBJ2-7
TGTGCCAGCAGCTGGACAGGGGGCCTGGATGGCTACACCTTC CASSWTGGLDGYTF TRBV11-3 TRBD1 many TRBJ1-2
TGCAGCGTCGCCGGGACTCTCGGGTACGAGCAGTACTTC CSVAGTLGYEQYF TRBV29-1 . . TRBJ2-7
TGTGCCACCAGTGAAGGAGTCCCCCCGCCCCAGCATTTT CATSEGVPPPQHF TRBV24-1 . . TRBJ1-5
TGTGCCAGCAGCTCGCGTCGCCTAGAAGATACGCAGTATTTT CASSSRRLEDTQYF TRBV9 . . TRBJ2-3